This T cell receptor beta chain was obtained from a study of beta chain features in type 1 diabetes. cDNA synthesis used the whole RNA isolate, giving expressed TCRB sequences. The study sequenced naive, central memory and regulatory T cell samples to an average of around 3.5 million reads. The assay was immunoSEQ multiplex PCR, and TCRdb's table has in-frame clones only and misses some. Among some 130,000 clones, roughly 10% were seen once, and the ten largest hold approximately 0.7%. Notes on the study in general: HLA effects on TCRB rearrangement stayed unresolved here. Among all four CD4+ subsets, Type 1 diabetes patients had TCRB CDR3s that were moderately but significantly shorter.

V lost 7 bases and J lost 8, with 18 bases in between. The CDR3 loop spans 13 amino acids. Germline lookup yields CDR1 SQVTM and CDR2 ANQGSEA. About this clone itself: As yet, its antigen is unknown.

The specimen sequenced was central memory CD4+ T cells from blood. The chain recombines TRBV29-1 with TRBJ2-1; TRBD2 might be the D (6 bases). This TCR was sampled from a young man with type 1 diabetes. The CDR3: CSGLIGGIDEQFF. The CDR3 DNA sequence: TGCAGCGGTCTGATTGGAGGGATCGATGAGCAGTTCTTC.